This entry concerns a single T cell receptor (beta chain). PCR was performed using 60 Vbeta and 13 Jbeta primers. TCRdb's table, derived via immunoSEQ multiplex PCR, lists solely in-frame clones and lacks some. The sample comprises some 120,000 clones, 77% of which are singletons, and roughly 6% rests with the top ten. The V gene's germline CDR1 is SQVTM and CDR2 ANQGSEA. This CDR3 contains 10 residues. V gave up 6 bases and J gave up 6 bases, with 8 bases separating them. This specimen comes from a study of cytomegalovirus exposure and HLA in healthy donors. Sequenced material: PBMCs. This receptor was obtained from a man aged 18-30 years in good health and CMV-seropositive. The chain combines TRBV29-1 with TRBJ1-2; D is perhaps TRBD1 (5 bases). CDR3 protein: CSVREDGYTF. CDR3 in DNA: TGCAGCGTCAGGGAAGATGGCTACACCTTC.